This T cell receptor beta chain was identified in a study of T cell repertoires in cytomegalovirus infection. Study-level findings and limits: HLA-C-restricted, CMV-specific TCR beta clonotypes were dominant ex vivo. Identification of carriers of CMV plus the relevant HLA was performed using cumulative public TCR beta family frequency.

There are a few counts of this clonotype. The target antigen is unknown. A single record per CDR3 protein comes from TCRdb applying MiXCR to the reads. The sample carries hundreds of thousands of distinct CDR3 sequences, about a sixth recorded once. Germline V gene data show CDR1 as SGHAT and CDR2 as FQNNGV. The ends lost 5 bases at V and 7 bases at J; junction bases unmatched: 11. CDR3 length: 14 residues. The chain carries TRBV11-2 and TRBJ2-7; 7 bases match TRBD1. The sequence came from a human donor in good health (CMV status not recorded). Some clones in this sample may be carry-over from other donors' samples. Sequencing was done on a sample of PBMCs. The CDR3 bases are TGTGCCAGCAGCGCAAACAGGGGTTACGTTGAGCAGTACTTC. It is translated as CASSANRGYVEQYF. Together with reference TRBV11-2 and TRBJ2-7, the CDR3 gives the full variable domain: EAGVAQSPRYKIIEKRQSVAFWCNPISGHATLYWYQQILGQGPKLLIQFQNNGVVDDSQLPKDRFSAERLKGVDSTLKIQPAKLEDSAVYLCASSANRGYVEQYFGPGTRLTVT.